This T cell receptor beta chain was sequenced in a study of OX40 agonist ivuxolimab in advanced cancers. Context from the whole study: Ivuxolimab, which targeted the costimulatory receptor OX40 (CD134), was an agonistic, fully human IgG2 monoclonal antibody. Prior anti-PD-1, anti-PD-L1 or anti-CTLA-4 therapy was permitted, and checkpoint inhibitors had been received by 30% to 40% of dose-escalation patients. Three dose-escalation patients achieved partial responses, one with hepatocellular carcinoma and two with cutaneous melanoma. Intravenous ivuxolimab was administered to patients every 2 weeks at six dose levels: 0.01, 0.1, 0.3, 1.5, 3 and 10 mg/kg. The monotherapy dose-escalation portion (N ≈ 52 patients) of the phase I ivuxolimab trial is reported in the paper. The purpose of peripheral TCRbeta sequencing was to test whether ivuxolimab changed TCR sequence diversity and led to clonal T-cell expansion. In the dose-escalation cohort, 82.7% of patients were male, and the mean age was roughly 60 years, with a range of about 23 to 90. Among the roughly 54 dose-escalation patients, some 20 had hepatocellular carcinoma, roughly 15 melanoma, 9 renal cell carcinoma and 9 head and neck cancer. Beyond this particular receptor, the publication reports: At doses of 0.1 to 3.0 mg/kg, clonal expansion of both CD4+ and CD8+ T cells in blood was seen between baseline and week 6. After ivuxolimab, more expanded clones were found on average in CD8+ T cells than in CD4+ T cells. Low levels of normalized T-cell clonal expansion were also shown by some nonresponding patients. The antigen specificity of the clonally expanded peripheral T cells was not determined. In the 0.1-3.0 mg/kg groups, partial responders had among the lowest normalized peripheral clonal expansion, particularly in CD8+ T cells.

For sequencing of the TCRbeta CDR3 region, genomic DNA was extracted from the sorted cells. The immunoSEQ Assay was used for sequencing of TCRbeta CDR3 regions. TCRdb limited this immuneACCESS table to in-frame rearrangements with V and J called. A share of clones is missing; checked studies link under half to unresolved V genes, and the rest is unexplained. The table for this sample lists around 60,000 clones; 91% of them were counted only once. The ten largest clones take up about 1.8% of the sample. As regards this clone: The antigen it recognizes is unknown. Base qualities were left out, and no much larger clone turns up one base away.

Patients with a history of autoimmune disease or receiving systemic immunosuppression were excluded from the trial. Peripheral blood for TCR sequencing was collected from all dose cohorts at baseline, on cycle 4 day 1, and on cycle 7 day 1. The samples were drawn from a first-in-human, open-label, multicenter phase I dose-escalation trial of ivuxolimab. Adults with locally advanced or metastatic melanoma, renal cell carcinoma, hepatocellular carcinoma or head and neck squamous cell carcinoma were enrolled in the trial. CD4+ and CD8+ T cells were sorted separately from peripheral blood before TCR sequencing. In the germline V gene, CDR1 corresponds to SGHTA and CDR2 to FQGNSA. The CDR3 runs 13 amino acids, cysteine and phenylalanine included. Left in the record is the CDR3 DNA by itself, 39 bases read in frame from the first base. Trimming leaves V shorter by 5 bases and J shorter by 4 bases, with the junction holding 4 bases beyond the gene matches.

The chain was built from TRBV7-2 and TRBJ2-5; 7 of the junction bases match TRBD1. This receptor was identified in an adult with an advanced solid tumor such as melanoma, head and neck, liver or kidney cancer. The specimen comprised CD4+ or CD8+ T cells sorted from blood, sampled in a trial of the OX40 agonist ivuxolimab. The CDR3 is CASSVGTAETQYF. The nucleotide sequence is TGTGCCAGCAGCGTTGGGACAGCAGAGACCCAGTACTTC.